The 16 T cell receptor beta chains in this list originate from one sample, sequenced in a study of blood T cell repertoires in COVID-19. Using immunoSEQ multiplex PCR, the repertoire was profiled, and TCRdb retains in-frame clones only, with some absent. The sample yields some 200,000 clones, almost 85% seen once. The specimen was peripheral blood. The receptors come from a woman aged 70-85 years with COVID-19, enrolled during active disease.

This chain uses TRBV5-1 with TRBJ2-2; no definite D call. The CDR3 spans 14 residues. Germline lookup yields CDR1 SGHRS and CDR2 YFSETQ. V shed 9 bases and J shed 0 bases, with 12 bases lying between them. CDR3 protein: CATRWLANTGELFF. The CDR3 nucleotides are TGCGCCACCCGATGGCTGGCGAACACCGGGGAGCTGTTTTTT.

The J gene is TRBJ1-2, the V gene TRBV4-1; D ambiguous. Trimming cost V 5 bases and J 7 bases, with 20 bases left between them. The CDR3 is made up of 15 amino acids. Germline CDR1 reads MGHRA; CDR2 reads YSYEKL. The CDR3 DNA follows: TGCGCCAGCAGCGCCCCTTGGATTACTACGGGTGGCTACACCTTC. This gives the protein CASSAPWITTGGYTF.

This clone was seen a handful of times. The CDR3 sequence: CASSQEPGTGEYEQYF. The CDR3 DNA is TGTGCCAGCAGCCAGGAACCCGGGACAGGGGAGTACGAGCAGTACTTC. The chain links TRBV4-2 to TRBJ2-7, with TRBD1 identical over 10 bases. The length of the CDR3 is 16 residues. V shed 3 bases, J shed 4 bases, and the junction held 9 bases outside the gene matches. The germline V gene has CDR1 LGHNA and CDR2 YNFKEQ.

The J gene is TRBJ1-1, the V gene TRBV27; maybe TRBD1 (5 bases). Germline loops: CDR1 MNHEY, CDR2 SMNVEV (reference sequence). Trimming took 2 bases from V and 3 from J, leaving 13 bases between them. CDR3 size: 15 residues. The chain's CDR3 is CASSLSRGGYTEAFF. The CDR3 DNA is TGTGCCAGCAGTTTAAGTCGGGGGGGTTACACTGAAGCTTTCTTT.

The chain uses TRBV4-3 and TRBJ1-1, with D possibly TRBD1 on 6 matching bases. The CDR3 spans 16 residues. CDR1 and CDR2 (germline): LGHNA, YSLEER. V was pared by 0 bases and J by 2 bases, with 13 bases between. The CDR3 bases are TGCGCCAGCAGCCAAGACTGGGCAGGGGTAAACACTGAAGCTTTCTTT. Protein: CASSQDWAGVNTEAFF.

The rearrangement joins TRBV6-2 or TRBV6-3 to TRBJ1-2; 7 nucleotides line up with TRBD1. The germline gives CDR1 MNHEY, CDR2 SVGEGT. V gave up 5 bases and J gave up 4 bases; unmatched junction bases: 7. The CDR3 is 14 residues long. The DNA of the CDR3 is TGTGCCAGCAGTGCCCTGGACAGGCCCTATGGCTACACCTTC. It codes for CASSALDRPYGYTF.

The CDR3 loop reads CASGTSTDTQYF. In DNA, the CDR3 is TGTGCTAGTGGGACTAGCACAGATACGCAGTATTTT. The chain links TRBV12-5 to TRBJ2-3; D unresolved. V lost 6 bases and J 0 bases, leaving 4 bases between the germline ends. There are 12 residues in the CDR3. The germline gives CDR1 LGHNT, CDR2 FRNRAP.

The CDR3 loop reads CASSPGRGNTEAFF. The CDR3 region has the DNA TGTGCCAGCAGCCCGGGCAGGGGGAACACTGAAGCTTTCTTT. The chain couples TRBV11-3 to TRBJ1-1; tentative D call: TRBD1 (6 bases). Trimming cost V 5 bases and J 1 base, with 11 bases left between them. The CDR3 spans 14 residues. CDR1 is SGHNT, CDR2 YENEEA, per germline.

J is TRBJ2-3 and V is TRBV5-1; 8 bases are shared with TRBD2. There are 17 residues in the CDR3. Germline V lookup: CDR1 SGHRS, CDR2 YFSETQ. J gave up 1 base and V 4 bases, and 11 bases lay outside the gene matches. CDR3 sequence reads: CASSIDPSGSGTDTQYF. CDR3 coding DNA: TGCGCCAGCAGCATTGACCCCAGCGGGAGTGGCACAGATACGCAGTATTTT.

This sequence joins TRBV12-3 or TRBV12-4 and TRBJ1-1, with TRBD1 matching 8 bases. This CDR3 has 13 residues. With 7 bases clipped from V and 3 bases from J, the junction kept 4 bases outside the gene matches. CDR3 amino acids: CASTVTGDTEAFF. The CDR3 coding sequence is TGTGCCAGCACCGTGACAGGGGACACTGAAGCTTTCTTT.

The chain combines TRBV12-5 with TRBJ1-2, with 8 bases lining up with TRBD1. Germline CDR1 LGHNT, CDR2 FRNRAP. The CDR3 contains 15 residues. Trimming at V came to 7 bases and at J to 2 bases, leaving 9 bases not matched to a gene. CDR3 in DNA: TGTGCTAGTGCTAAACGGGACAGGCTAAACTATGGCTACACCTTC. It codes for CASAKRDRLNYGYTF.

The genes are TRBV5-1 and TRBJ1-6; D is perhaps TRBD1 (5 bases). Germline V CDR1 and CDR2: SGHRS, YFSETQ. The CDR3 has 13 residues. Between the trimmed V and J ends, which lost 2 bases and 5 bases, there was a span of 5 bases. CDR3 region: CASSFRDNSPLHF. The CDR3 bases are TGCGCCAGCAGCTTCAGGGATAATTCACCCCTCCACTTT.

The rearrangement uses TRBV19 and TRBJ1-1; 7 bases line up with TRBD1. There are 12 residues in the CDR3. The germline gives CDR1 LNHDA, CDR2 SQIVND (reference sequence). V lost 3 bases and J lost 7; bases outside the gene matches: 2. This chain's CDR3 is CASSMGQSEAFF. In DNA form, the CDR3 reads TGTGCCAGTAGTATGGGACAGAGTGAAGCTTTCTTT.

The chain carries TRBV11-2 and TRBJ2-1, with 7 bases aligning to TRBD2. This CDR3 has 12 amino acids. J was trimmed by 9 bases and V by 1 base; bases with no gene match: 0. Looked up from germline, CDR1 is SGHAT and CDR2 is FQNNGV. The CDR3 sequence is CASSLAGGEQFF. DNA for the CDR3: TGTGCCAGCAGCTTAGCGGGGGGTGAGCAGTTCTTC.

This rearrangement joins TRBV9 to TRBJ2-3; no clear D gene. The CDR3 is made up of 14 amino acids. With 4 bases removed from V and 0 bases from J, the gap between germline ends came to 9 bases. Germline V gene sequence: CDR1 SGDLS, CDR2 YYNGEE. CDR3 nucleotide sequence: TGTGCCAGCAGCTTCACGACTAGCACAGATACGCAGTATTTT. It specifies CASSFTTSTDTQYF.

The chain links TRBV5-1 to TRBJ2-3; possibly TRBD1 for D (5 bases). The CDR3 totals 15 residues. In germline, CDR1 is SGHRS, CDR2 YFSETQ. Trimming stripped 4 bases from V and 0 bases from J, with 12 bases between. This chain's CDR3 is CASSPQRGSTDTQYF. The DNA of the CDR3 is TGCGCCAGCAGCCCTCAAAGGGGAAGCACAGATACGCAGTATTTT.